These T cell receptor beta chains were read from a single sample in a study of blood T cell repertoires in COVID-19. The assay was immunoSEQ multiplex PCR, and TCRdb's table has in-frame clones only and misses some. The sample shows about 8,000 clones, approximately 84% of them seen only once. The sequenced sample consisted of peripheral blood. These receptors came from a human donor in a cohort sampled during active COVID-19. CDR3s include the opening cysteine and the closing phenylalanine or tryptophan. The D gene is left open where the match is weak. The size entry is marked missing in some rows and otherwise reads once, few, many or a size class.

TRBV11-2	once	NA	TRBJ1-4	CASSFATGVQEKLFF	TGTGCCAGCAGCTTTGCGACGGGGGTCCAGGAAAAACTGTTTTTT
TRBV7-3	NA	TRBD1	TRBJ2-5	CASSRGQQETQYF	TGTGCCAGCAGCCGGGGACAGCAAGAGACCCAGTACTTC
TRBV10-1	once	NA	TRBJ1-5	CASSELGGGRMGSNQPQHF	TGCGCCAGCAGTGAGTTAGGCGGGGGGCGCATGGGCAGCAATCAGCCCCAGCATTTT
TRBV18	NA	TRBD1	TRBJ1-1	CASSPQAGTGNTEAFF	TGTGCCAGCTCACCGCAAGCCGGGACAGGGAACACTGAAGCTTTCTTT
TRBV10-1	NA	NA	TRBJ2-2	CASNSGNTGELFF	TGCGCCAGCAACTCGGGGAACACCGGGGAGCTGTTTTTT
TRBV11-2	NA	NA	TRBJ1-2	CASRGGHF	TGTGCCAGCCGGGGGGGGCACTTC
TRBV9	NA	NA	TRBJ1-4	CASSFRDGGYEKLFF	TGTGCCAGCAGCTTCCGGGACGGGGGGTATGAAAAACTGTTTTTT
TRBV4-2	NA	NA	TRBJ2-7	CASSQDARRFTW	TGTGCCAGCAGCCAAGATGCTAGACGCTTTACTTGG
TRBV10-3	NA	NA	TRBJ1-3	CAISDEPNSGNTIYF	TGTGCCATCAGTGATGAGCCAAACTCTGGAAACACCATATATTTT
TRBV4-3	NA	TRBD2	TRBJ2-3	CASSQVLAGGLATQYF	TGCGCCAGCAGCCAAGTTCTAGCGGGGGGGCTGGCTACGCAGTATTTT
TRBV29-1	few	NA	TRBJ1-2	CSVEGTAAYGYTF	TGCAGCGTTGAAGGGACAGCTGCATATGGCTACACCTTC
TRBV7-2	once	NA	TRBJ1-2	CASRSSSPNYGYTF	TGTGCCAGCAGAAGTTCAAGCCCTAACTATGGCTACACCTTC
TRBV6-5	NA	NA	TRBJ1-1	CASSSDSAVAAFF	TGTGCCAGCAGTTCCGACAGTGCGGTGGCTGCTTTCTTT
TRBV20-1	NA	TRBD1	TRBJ1-2	CSAQGQGGYTF	TGCAGTGCGCAGGGACAGGGAGGCTACACCTTC
TRBV11-2	NA	NA	TRBJ2-2	CASSFGLRGTGELFF	TGTGCCAGCAGCTTCGGCCTCCGGGGCACCGGGGAGCTGTTTTTT
TRBV7-6	NA	TRBD2	TRBJ2-3	CASSPPVGGDTQYF	TGTGCCAGCAGCCCGCCGGTGGGAGGGGATACGCAGTATTTT
TRBV15	NA	NA	TRBJ2-3	CATSGQSDTQYF	TGTGCCACCAGCGGCCAGTCAGATACGCAGTATTTT
TRBV12-5	NA	TRBD1	TRBJ2-2	CASGAGTATTGELFF	TGTGCTAGTGGTGCCGGGACAGCAACCACCGGGGAGCTGTTTTTT
TRBV9	NA	NA	TRBJ2-2	CASSVELPGELFF	TGTGCCAGCAGCGTAGAGCTCCCCGGGGAGCTGTTTTTT
TRBV19	NA	TRBD1	TRBJ1-6	CASTTTGYNSPLHF	TGTGCCAGTACTACGACAGGGTATAATTCACCCCTCCACTTT
TRBV5-1	NA	TRBD1	TRBJ1-4	CASSLASGQGAGEKLFF	TGCGCCAGCAGCTTGGCCTCGGGACAGGGGGCAGGGGAAAAACTGTTTTTT
TRBV18	NA	NA	TRBJ2-3	CASSPIRQTTSTDTQYF	TGTGCCAGCTCACCCATACGGCAGACTACTAGCACAGATACGCAGTATTTT
TRBV6-5	NA	TRBD1	TRBJ1-2	CASRLTGTGNYGYTF	TGTGCCAGCAGATTGACCGGGACAGGCAACTATGGCTACACCTTC
TRBV7-2	NA	NA	TRBJ2-5	CASQDRRETQYF	TGTGCCAGCCAAGACAGGCGGGAGACCCAGTACTTC
TRBV5-1	NA	TRBD2	TRBJ2-3	CASNPGTSTTDTQYF	TGCGCCAGCAACCCCGGGACTAGCACCACAGATACGCAGTATTTT
TRBV5-5	NA	NA	TRBJ2-2	CASSLIGENTGELFF	TGTGCCAGCAGCTTGATAGGGGAGAACACCGGGGAGCTGTTTTTT
TRBV6-5	NA	TRBD2	TRBJ2-2	CASRDLAGIAGELFF	TGTGCCAGCAGGGACCTAGCGGGGATAGCGGGGGAGCTGTTTTTT
TRBV27	NA	NA	TRBJ2-1	CASSPPGVSYNEQFF	TGTGCCAGCAGTCCTCCGGGAGTTTCTTACAATGAGCAGTTCTTC
TRBV7-3	NA	NA	TRBJ1-3	CASSLTSGAGNTIYF	TGTGCCAGCAGCTTAACGTCAGGGGCAGGAAACACCATATATTTT
TRBV5-4	NA	TRBD2	TRBJ2-7	CASSPGLAVGYEQYF	TGTGCCAGCAGCCCGGGACTAGCGGTGGGATACGAGCAGTACTTC
TRBV9	NA	TRBD2	TRBJ2-2	CASSVGGSGAAGELFF	TGTGCCAGCAGCGTAGGTGGTAGCGGGGCCGCCGGGGAGCTGTTTTTT
TRBV19	NA	TRBD2	TRBJ2-2	CASSIGAGGPFGELFF	TGTGCCAGTAGTATAGGCGCGGGAGGGCCTTTCGGGGAGCTGTTTTTT
TRBV19	NA	TRBD1	TRBJ2-5	CASSIRTGRETQYF	TGTGCCAGTAGTATACGGACAGGTCGAGAGACCCAGTACTTC
TRBV7-9	NA	NA	TRBJ2-5	CASSSIDRKRQETQYF	TGTGCCAGCAGCTCCATTGACAGGAAAAGACAAGAGACCCAGTACTTC
TRBV6-5	NA	NA	TRBJ1-1	CASSYPNGFGAFF	TGTGCCAGCAGTTACCCGAACGGGTTTGGAGCTTTCTTT
TRBV4-2	NA	NA	TRBJ1-5	CASSQDAGSNQPQHF	TGTGCCAGCAGCCAAGATGCGGGCAGCAATCAGCCCCAGCATTTT
TRBV2	once	TRBD1	TRBJ1-2	CASIGTGGLDGYTF	TGTGCCAGCATCGGGACAGGGGGCTTAGATGGCTACACCTTC
TRBV3-1/TRBV3-2	NA	NA	TRBJ2-7	CASSQGGREQYF	TGTGCCAGCAGCCAAGGCGGGCGCGAGCAGTACTTC
TRBV5-3	NA	TRBD1	TRBJ2-5	CARKGQGETQYF	TGTGCCAGAAAGGGACAGGGAGAGACCCAGTACTTC
TRBV19	NA	TRBD2	TRBJ2-3	CASSSGRPDTQYF	TGTGCCAGCTCTAGCGGGAGGCCGGATACGCAGTATTTT
TRBV4-1	NA	NA	TRBJ2-3	CASSPGTTSGTDTQYF	TGCGCCAGCAGCCCCGGGACAACCTCTGGCACAGATACGCAGTATTTT
TRBV2	NA	NA	TRBJ2-1	CASIKEAGARYNEQFF	TGTGCCAGCATTAAAGAGGCCGGAGCAAGATACAATGAGCAGTTCTTC
TRBV7-3	NA	TRBD2	TRBJ2-2	CASSPTISGLAADTGELFF	TGTGCCAGCAGCCCTACAATATCCGGACTAGCGGCAGATACCGGGGAGCTGTTTTTT
TRBV7-2	NA	NA	TRBJ1-5	CASSPRGRMGNSNQPQHF	TGTGCCAGCAGTCCCAGGGGCAGGATGGGAAATAGCAATCAGCCCCAGCATTTT
TRBV6-2/TRBV6-3	NA	TRBD1	TRBJ2-5	CASSWGQGIGQETQYF	TGTGCCAGCAGTTGGGGACAGGGGATCGGTCAAGAGACCCAGTACTTC
TRBV28	NA	NA	TRBJ2-3	CASSELQGTDTQYF	TGTGCCAGCAGTGAATTACAGGGCACAGATACGCAGTATTTT
TRBV19	NA	NA	TRBJ1-5	CASSTPRTDYSNQPQHF	TGTGCCAGTAGTACACCCCGGACAGACTATAGCAATCAGCCCCAGCATTTT
TRBV24-1	NA	NA	TRBJ1-3	CATMGGFGNTIYF	TGTGCCACCATGGGAGGGTTCGGAAACACCATATATTTT
TRBV2	medium-sized	NA	TRBJ1-6	CASSSLTPTPRGRYNSPLHF	TGTGCCAGCAGTTCTCTTACCCCCACCCCCAGGGGAAGGTATAATTCACCCCTCCACTTT
TRBV7-8	NA	NA	TRBJ1-2	CASSPLRAFYGYTF	TGTGCCAGCAGCCCGCTACGAGCCTTCTATGGCTACACCTTC
TRBV7-2	NA	TRBD2	TRBJ2-5	CASSHGTSGTQYF	TGTGCCAGCAGCCACGGGACTAGCGGGACCCAGTACTTC
TRBV7-2	NA	TRBD1	TRBJ1-5	CASSLRDRGYNQPQHF	TGTGCCAGCAGCCTAAGGGACAGGGGTTACAATCAGCCCCAGCATTTT
TRBV5-6	once	TRBD2	TRBJ2-3	CASSRTSGPSRDTQYF	TGTGCCAGCAGCCGGACTAGCGGCCCAAGTAGAGATACGCAGTATTTT
TRBV12-2	NA	NA	TRBJ2-6	CASRYRGSGANVLTF	TGTGCAAGTCGGTACAGGGGCTCTGGGGCCAACGTCCTGACTTTC
TRBV4-1	NA	TRBD1	TRBJ1-1	CASSQAGTGGPEAFF	TGCGCCAGCAGCCAAGCGGGGACAGGGGGCCCTGAAGCTTTCTTT